This TCR beta chain was identified during a study of identifying expanded T cells in peripheral blood. V dropped 3 bases and J dropped 2 bases, with 16 bases sitting between them. There are 16 residues in the CDR3. Comment on this clone: Its antigen is still unknown.

The protocol was immunoSEQ multiplex PCR, while the TCRdb copy is restricted to in-frame clones and leaves out a portion. The repertoire holds roughly 84,000 clones, with approximately 90% as singletons. Study findings and constraints: Roughly 1.2 clones differed between technical replicates, versus around 15 and 18 over time. Across healthy donors, higher total template counts meant significantly greater roughly two-week count variance.

Healthy donors had no documented immune events, such as infections, while sampled. This clonotype was sampled from a person between 18 and 75 years old in good health. The V and J genes are TRBV23-1 and TRBJ1-1; no reliable D call. TRBV23-1 is flagged as an ORF with uncertain function. The specimen sequenced was blood. The CDR3 here is CASSQATRRVNTEAFF. DNA of the CDR3: TGCGCCAGCAGTCAGGCGACCCGGAGGGTTAACACTGAAGCTTTCTTT.